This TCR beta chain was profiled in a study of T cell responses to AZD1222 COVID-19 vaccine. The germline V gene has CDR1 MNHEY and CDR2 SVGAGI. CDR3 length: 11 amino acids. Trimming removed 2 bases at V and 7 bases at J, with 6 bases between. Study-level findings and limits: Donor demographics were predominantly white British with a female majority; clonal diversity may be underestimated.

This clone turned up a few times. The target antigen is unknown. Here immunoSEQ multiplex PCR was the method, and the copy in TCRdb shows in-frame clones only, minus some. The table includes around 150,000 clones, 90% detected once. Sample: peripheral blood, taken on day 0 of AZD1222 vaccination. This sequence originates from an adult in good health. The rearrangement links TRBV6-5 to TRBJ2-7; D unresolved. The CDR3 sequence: CASSYQKEQYF. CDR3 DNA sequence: TGTGCCAGCAGTTACCAGAAAGAGCAGTACTTC.